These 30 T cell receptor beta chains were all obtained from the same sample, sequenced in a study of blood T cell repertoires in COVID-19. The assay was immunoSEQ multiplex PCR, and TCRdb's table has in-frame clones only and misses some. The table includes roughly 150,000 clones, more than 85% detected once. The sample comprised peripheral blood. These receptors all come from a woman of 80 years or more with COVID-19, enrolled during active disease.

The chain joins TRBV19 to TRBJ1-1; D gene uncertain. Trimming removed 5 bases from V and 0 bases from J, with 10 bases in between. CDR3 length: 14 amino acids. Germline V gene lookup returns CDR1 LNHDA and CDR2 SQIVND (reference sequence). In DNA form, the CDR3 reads TGTGCCAGTAGTTACGGAACAGTGAACACTGAAGCTTTCTTT. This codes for CASSYGTVNTEAFF.

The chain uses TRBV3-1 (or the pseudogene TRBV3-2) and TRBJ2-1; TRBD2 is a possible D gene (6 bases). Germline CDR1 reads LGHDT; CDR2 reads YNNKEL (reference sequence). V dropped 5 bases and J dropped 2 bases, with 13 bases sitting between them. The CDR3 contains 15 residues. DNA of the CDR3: TGTGCCAGCAGCAAGGGCGGGGTTCCCTACAATGAGCAGTTCTTC. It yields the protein CASSKGGVPYNEQFF.

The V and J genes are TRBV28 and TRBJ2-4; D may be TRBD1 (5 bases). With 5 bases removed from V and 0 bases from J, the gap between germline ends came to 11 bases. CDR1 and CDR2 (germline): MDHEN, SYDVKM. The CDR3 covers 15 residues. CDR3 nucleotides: TGTGCCAGCAGTACAAGGACAATAGCCAAAAACATTCAGTACTTC. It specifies CASSTRTIAKNIQYF.

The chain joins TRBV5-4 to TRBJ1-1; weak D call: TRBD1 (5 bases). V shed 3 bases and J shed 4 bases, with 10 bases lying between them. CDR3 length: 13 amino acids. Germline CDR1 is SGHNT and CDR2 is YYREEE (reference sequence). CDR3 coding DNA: TGTGCCAGCAGCTCCCCCGGGGGCACTGAAGCTTTCTTT. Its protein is CASSSPGGTEAFF.

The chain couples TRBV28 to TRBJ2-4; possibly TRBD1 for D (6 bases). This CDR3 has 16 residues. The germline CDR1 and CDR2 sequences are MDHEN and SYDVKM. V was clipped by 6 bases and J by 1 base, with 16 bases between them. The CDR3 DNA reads TGTGCCAGCAGCATATCCAGGGGATCGGCCAAAAACATTCAGTACTTC. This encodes CASSISRGSAKNIQYF.

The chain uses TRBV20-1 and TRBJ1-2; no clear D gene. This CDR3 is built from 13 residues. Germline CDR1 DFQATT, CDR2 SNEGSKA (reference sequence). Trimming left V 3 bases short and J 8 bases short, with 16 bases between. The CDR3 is CSASLVNLGGYTF. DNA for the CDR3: TGCAGTGCTAGTTTAGTAAACCTAGGCGGCTACACCTTC.

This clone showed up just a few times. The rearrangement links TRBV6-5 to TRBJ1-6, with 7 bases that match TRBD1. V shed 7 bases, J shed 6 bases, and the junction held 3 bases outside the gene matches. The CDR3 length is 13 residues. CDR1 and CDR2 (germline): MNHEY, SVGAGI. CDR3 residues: CASIRDSNSPLHF. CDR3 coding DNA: TGTGCCAGCATCCGGGACAGTAATTCACCCCTCCACTTT.

The CDR3: CASSPTGTDGGNTIYF. CDR3 bases: TGTGCCAGCAGCCCGACCGGGACAGATGGCGGAAACACCATATATTTT. The V gene is TRBV3-1 (or the pseudogene TRBV3-2), the J gene TRBJ1-3; 7 bases fit TRBD1. V lost 4 bases, J lost 4 bases, and 10 bases stayed unmatched. The germline V gene encodes CDR1 LGHDT and CDR2 YNNKEL (reference sequence). The CDR3 has 16 amino acids.

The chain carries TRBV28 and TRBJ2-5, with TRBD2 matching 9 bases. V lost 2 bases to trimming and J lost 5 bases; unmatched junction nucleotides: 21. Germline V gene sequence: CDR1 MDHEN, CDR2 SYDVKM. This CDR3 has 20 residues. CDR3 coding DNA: TGTGCCAGCAGTTTAGAGGAACATAGCGGGAGTAGTGTACAGGAGGAGACCCAGTACTTC. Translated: CASSLEEHSGSSVQEETQYF.

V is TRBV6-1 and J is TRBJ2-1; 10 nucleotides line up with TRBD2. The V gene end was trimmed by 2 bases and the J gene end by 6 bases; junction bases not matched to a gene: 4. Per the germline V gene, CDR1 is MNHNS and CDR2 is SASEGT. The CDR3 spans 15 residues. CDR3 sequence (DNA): TGTGCCAGCAGTGAATATCGGACTAGCGGCAATGAGCAGTTCTTC. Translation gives CASSEYRTSGNEQFF.

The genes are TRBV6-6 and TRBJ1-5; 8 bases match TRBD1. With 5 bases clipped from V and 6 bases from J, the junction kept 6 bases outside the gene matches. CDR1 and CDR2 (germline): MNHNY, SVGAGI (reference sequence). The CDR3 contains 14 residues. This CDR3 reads CASSQTGEAQPQHF. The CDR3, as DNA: TGTGCCAGCAGTCAGACAGGGGAGGCTCAGCCCCAGCATTTT.

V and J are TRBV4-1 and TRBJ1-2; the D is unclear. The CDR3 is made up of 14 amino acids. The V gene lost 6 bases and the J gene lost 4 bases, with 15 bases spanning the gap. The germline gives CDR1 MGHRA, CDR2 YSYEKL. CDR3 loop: CASSQFDTSYGYTF. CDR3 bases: TGCGCCAGCAGTCAATTCGACACCTCCTATGGCTACACCTTC.

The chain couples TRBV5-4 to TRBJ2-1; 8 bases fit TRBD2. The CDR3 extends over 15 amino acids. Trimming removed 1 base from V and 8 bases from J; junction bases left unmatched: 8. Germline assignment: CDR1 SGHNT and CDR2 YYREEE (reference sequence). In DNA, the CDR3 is TGTGCCAGCAGCTTGACCAGCGGGAGTATATATGAGCAGTTCTTC. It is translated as CASSLTSGSIYEQFF. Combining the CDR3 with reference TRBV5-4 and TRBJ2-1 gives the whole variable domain ETGVTQSPTHLIKTRGQQVTLRCSSQSGHNTVSWYQQALGQGPQFIFQYYREEENGRGNFPPRFSGLQFPNYSSELNVNALELDDSALYLCASSLTSGSIYEQFFGPGTRLTVL.

CDR3 coding DNA: TGTGCCAGCAGTTTATCGCCCTTCCCCGGGACTCCACACTACGAGCAGTACTTC. It is translated as CASSLSPFPGTPHYEQYF. The genes are TRBV27 and TRBJ2-7; possibly TRBD2 for D (6 bases). The CDR3 is 18 amino acids. V was clipped by 0 bases and J by 3 bases, with 21 bases between them. Germline CDR1 reads MNHEY; CDR2 reads SMNVEV (reference sequence).

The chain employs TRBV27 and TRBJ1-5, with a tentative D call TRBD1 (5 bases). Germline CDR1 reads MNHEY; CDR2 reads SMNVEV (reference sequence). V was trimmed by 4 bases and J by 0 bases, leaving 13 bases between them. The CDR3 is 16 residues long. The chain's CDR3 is CASSSDSYYSNQPQHF. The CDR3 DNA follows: TGTGCCAGCAGTTCCGACAGCTACTATAGCAATCAGCCCCAGCATTTT.

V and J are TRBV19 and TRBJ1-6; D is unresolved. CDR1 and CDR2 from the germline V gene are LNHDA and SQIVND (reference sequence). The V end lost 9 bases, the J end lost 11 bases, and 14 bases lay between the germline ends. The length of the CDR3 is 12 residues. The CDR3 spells CARPTAETPLHF. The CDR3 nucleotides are TGTGCCAGACCCACCGCGGAAACACCCCTCCACTTT.

CDR3 coding DNA: TGTGCCAGCAGTTTGGGCAGTACAAGGCTCAATGAGCAGTTCTTC. Translation: CASSLGSTRLNEQFF. The V and J genes are TRBV27 and TRBJ2-1; D unresolved. Between the trimmed V and J ends, which lost 3 bases and 6 bases, there was a span of 15 bases. The CDR3 is 15 amino acids. CDR1 and CDR2 from the germline V gene are MNHEY and SMNVEV (reference sequence).

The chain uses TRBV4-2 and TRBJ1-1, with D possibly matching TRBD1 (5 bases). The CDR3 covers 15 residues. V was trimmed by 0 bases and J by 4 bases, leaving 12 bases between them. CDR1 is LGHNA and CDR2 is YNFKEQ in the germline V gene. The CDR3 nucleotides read TGTGCCAGCAGCCAAGATGAAGGGGATGGCACTGAAGCTTTCTTT. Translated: CASSQDEGDGTEAFF.

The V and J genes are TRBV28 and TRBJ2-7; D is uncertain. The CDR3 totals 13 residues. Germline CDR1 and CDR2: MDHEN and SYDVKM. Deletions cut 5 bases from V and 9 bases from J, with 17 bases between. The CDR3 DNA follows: TGTGCCAGCAGTCCCGACCTTACTACTCGGCAGTACTTC. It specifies CASSPDLTTRQYF.

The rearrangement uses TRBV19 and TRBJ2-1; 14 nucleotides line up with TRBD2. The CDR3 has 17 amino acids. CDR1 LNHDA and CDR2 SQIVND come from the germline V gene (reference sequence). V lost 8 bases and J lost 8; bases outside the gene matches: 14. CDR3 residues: CASSSGTSGSHWDEQFF. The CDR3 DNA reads TGTGCCAGTTCCTCCGGGACTAGCGGGAGTCATTGGGATGAGCAGTTCTTC.

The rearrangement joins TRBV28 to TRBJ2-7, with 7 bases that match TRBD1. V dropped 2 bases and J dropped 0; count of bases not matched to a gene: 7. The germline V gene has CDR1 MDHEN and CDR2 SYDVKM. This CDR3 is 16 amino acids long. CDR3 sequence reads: CASSLGTDYNSYEQYF. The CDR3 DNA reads TGTGCCAGCAGTTTAGGGACAGACTATAACTCCTACGAGCAGTACTTC.

The CDR3 nucleotides read TGTGCCAGTAGCCCCGGACGGGGATGGGAAGCTTTCTTT. It yields the protein CASSPGRGWEAFF. The chain couples TRBV19 to TRBJ1-1; D is undetermined. Germline V CDR1 and CDR2: LNHDA, SQIVND (reference sequence). Trimming shortened V by 6 bases and J by 8 bases, and 16 bases separated the two germline ends. The CDR3 extends over 13 amino acids.

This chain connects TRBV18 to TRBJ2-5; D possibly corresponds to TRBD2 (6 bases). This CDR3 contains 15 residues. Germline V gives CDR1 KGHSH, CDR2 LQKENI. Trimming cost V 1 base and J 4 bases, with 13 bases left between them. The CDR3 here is CASSPLAAGLETQYF. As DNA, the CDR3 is TGTGCCAGCTCACCACTAGCGGCGGGCTTAGAGACCCAGTACTTC.

The CDR3 DNA reads as TGTGCCAGCAGACTTTGGGGGGGGAATCAGCCCCAGCATTTT. Translating it yields CASRLWGGNQPQHF. The chain carries TRBV28 and TRBJ1-5, with D maybe TRBD1 (5 bases). Germline lookup yields CDR1 MDHEN and CDR2 SYDVKM. The germline V and J ends were trimmed by 6 bases and 4 bases, with 13 bases remaining between them. The CDR3 totals 14 residues.

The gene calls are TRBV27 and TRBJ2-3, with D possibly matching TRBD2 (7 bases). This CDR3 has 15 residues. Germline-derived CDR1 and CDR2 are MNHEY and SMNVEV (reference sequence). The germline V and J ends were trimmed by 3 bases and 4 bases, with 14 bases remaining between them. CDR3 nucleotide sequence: TGTGCCAGCAGTTTCAGGGGAGGGAACGCAGATACGCAGTATTTT. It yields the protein CASSFRGGNADTQYF.

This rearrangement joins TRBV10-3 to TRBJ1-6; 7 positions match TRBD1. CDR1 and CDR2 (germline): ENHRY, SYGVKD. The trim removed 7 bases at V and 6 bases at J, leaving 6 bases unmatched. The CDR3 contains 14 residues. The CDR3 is CAIKGTVVNSPLHF. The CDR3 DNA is TGTGCCATCAAAGGGACAGTAGTTAATTCACCCCTCCACTTT.

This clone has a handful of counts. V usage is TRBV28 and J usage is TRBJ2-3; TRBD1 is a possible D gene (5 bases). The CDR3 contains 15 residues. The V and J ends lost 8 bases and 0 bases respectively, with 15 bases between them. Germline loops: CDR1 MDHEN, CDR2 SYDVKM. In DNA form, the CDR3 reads TGTGCCAGCCCACCCGGACACTTCAGCACAGATACGCAGTATTTT. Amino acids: CASPPGHFSTDTQYF.

CDR3 in DNA: TGTGCCAGCAGCGTAGCGGGGGGCTCCTACAATGAGCAGTTCTTC. Protein sequence: CASSVAGGSYNEQFF. The chain uses TRBV9 and TRBJ2-1; the match to TRBD2 covers 7 bases. Germline V gene sequence: CDR1 SGDLS, CDR2 YYNGEE. The CDR3 extends over 15 amino acids. J was trimmed by 0 bases and V by 0 bases; bases with no gene match: 0.

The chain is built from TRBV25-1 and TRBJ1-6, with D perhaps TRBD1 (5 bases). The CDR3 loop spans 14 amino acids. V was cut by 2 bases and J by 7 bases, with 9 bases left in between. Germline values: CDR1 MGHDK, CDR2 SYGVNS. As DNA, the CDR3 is TGTGCCAGCAGTGAACGACAGTGGAATTCACCCCTCCACTTT. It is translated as CASSERQWNSPLHF.

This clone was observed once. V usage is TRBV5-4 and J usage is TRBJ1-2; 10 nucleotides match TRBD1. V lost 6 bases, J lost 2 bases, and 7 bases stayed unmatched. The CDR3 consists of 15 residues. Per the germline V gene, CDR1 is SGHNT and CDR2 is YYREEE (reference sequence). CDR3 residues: CASTSSGQGNYGYTF. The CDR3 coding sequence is TGTGCCAGCACCTCATCGGGACAGGGGAACTATGGCTACACCTTC.